These 31 T cell receptor beta chains share one sample of origin, sequenced in a study of blood T cell repertoires in COVID-19. The data were produced by immunoSEQ multiplex PCR, yet TCRdb's version contains in-frame clones alone and is incomplete. The data hold a few hundred thousand clones, with more than 85% observed a single time. Sequences were obtained from PBMCs or T cells enriched from blood (not recorded which). The receptors come from a woman under 40 who had recovered from COVID-19.

A remark on this clone: Other DNA sequences in this sample translate to the same CDR3. This chain connects TRBV5-1 to TRBJ2-7; unclear D gene. This CDR3 is built from 14 residues. CDR1 is SGHRS, CDR2 YFSETQ, per germline. The ends were cut back, 0 bases at V and 0 bases at J, with 7 bases in the middle. The CDR3 nucleotides read TGCGCCAGCAGCTTGGACGGTAGCTCCTACGAGCAGTACTTC. As protein: CASSLDGSSYEQYF.

The rearrangement links TRBV7-2 to TRBJ2-7; the D is unclear. CDR3 length equals 15 residues. Deletions cut 5 bases from V and 4 bases from J, with 18 bases between. The germline V gene has CDR1 SGHTA and CDR2 FQGNSA. As DNA, the CDR3 is TGTGCCAGCAGCGCCCAACGCTATGATAGTTACGAGCAGTACTTC. Amino acid sequence: CASSAQRYDSYEQYF.

The chain joins TRBV7-3 to TRBJ2-3; 8 bases fit TRBD2. CDR1 and CDR2 (germline): SGHTA, FQGTGA. This CDR3 comprises 14 residues. The V and J ends lost 6 bases and 1 base, in that order; junction bases with no gene match: 3. In DNA form, the CDR3 reads TGTGCCAGCAGTGCTAGCGGGCGCACAGATACGCAGTATTTT. Translating gives CASSASGRTDTQYF.

The chain employs TRBV2 and TRBJ1-1; 7 bases fit TRBD1. The germline V gene encodes CDR1 SNHLY and CDR2 FYNNEI. The CDR3 contains 13 residues. The ends lost 7 bases at V and 5 bases at J; junction bases unmatched: 7. Here the CDR3 reads CASNPRGRTEAFF. In nucleotides, the CDR3 is TGTGCCAGCAACCCCAGGGGGAGGACTGAAGCTTTCTTT.

This sequence joins TRBV7-8 and TRBJ2-7; no clear D gene. This CDR3 comprises 15 residues. V lost 6 bases and J 0 bases, leaving 15 bases between the germline ends. The germline V gene encodes CDR1 SGHVS and CDR2 FQNEAQ. CDR3 DNA: TGTGCCAGCAGTTTGTATCTTCTAAGCTCCTACGAGCAGTACTTC. This translates into CASSLYLLSSYEQYF.

This chain connects TRBV15 to TRBJ1-4; D is unclear. The CDR3 spans 17 residues. Germline V gives CDR1 LNHNV, CDR2 YYDKDF (reference sequence). The V end lost 0 bases, the J end lost 4 bases, and 15 bases lay between the germline ends. The CDR3 spells CATSRDVGRILNEKLFF. In nucleotides, the CDR3 is TGTGCCACCAGCAGAGACGTGGGCCGGATACTTAATGAAAAACTGTTTTTT.

The J gene is TRBJ1-1, the V gene TRBV12-3 or TRBV12-4; D is undetermined. This CDR3 region has 10 residues. V shed 6 bases and J shed 10 bases, with 9 bases lying between them. CDR3 protein: CASSGGRAFF. CDR3 nucleotide sequence: TGTGCCAGCAGCGGAGGGCGAGCTTTCTTT.

This clone was detected only a few times. The rearrangement links TRBV18 to TRBJ2-7; 7 nucleotides match TRBD1. Germline V gene data show CDR1 as KGHSH and CDR2 as LQKENI. This CDR3 has 16 residues. V shed 0 bases, J shed 0 bases, and the junction held 5 bases outside the gene matches. In nucleotides, the CDR3 is TGTGCCAGCTCACCACCCGGGACAGCTAGCTCCTACGAGCAGTACTTC. Translation: CASSPPGTASSYEQYF.

The gene calls are TRBV28 and TRBJ1-2, with no clear D. From germline, CDR1 is MDHEN and CDR2 SYDVKM. V shed 5 bases and J shed 2 bases, with 18 bases lying between them. CDR3 length equals 16 residues. The CDR3 sequence is CASSPVRSAGNYGYTF. CDR3 DNA sequence: TGTGCCAGCAGTCCCGTTAGGTCGGCAGGAAACTATGGCTACACCTTC.

This clone has only one observation. The V call is TRBV19, the J call TRBJ1-4; 8 nucleotides align to TRBD1. The germline gives CDR1 LNHDA, CDR2 SQIVND (reference sequence). Trimming at V came to 8 bases and at J to 10 bases, leaving 12 bases not matched to a gene. The CDR3 is made up of 14 amino acids. The CDR3 DNA reads TGTGCCAGTTCAGAAACGACAGGGGCGGGAAAACTGTTTTTT. Translated, it gives CASSETTGAGKLFF. The full variable domain, with the rest looked up from reference TRBV19 and TRBJ1-4, is DGGITQSPKYLFRKEGQNVTLSCEQNLNHDAMYWYRQDPGQGLRLIYYSQIVNDFQKGDIAEGYSVSREKKESFPLTVTSAQKNPTAFYLCASSETTGAGKLFFGSGTQLSVL.

The chain employs TRBV3-1 (or the pseudogene TRBV3-2) and TRBJ2-5, with TRBD2 matching 8 bases. Germline loops: CDR1 LGHDT, CDR2 YNNKEL (reference sequence). V shed 0 bases, J shed 5 bases, and the junction held 5 bases outside the gene matches. The length of the CDR3 is 15 residues. The CDR3: CASSQDRGGWETQYF. CDR3 in DNA: TGTGCCAGCAGCCAAGATCGGGGGGGCTGGGAGACCCAGTACTTC.

The V call is TRBV7-3, the J call TRBJ2-1; D is perhaps TRBD1 (5 bases). The CDR3 contains 18 residues. Germline lookup yields CDR1 SGHTA and CDR2 FQGTGA. Deletions cut 3 bases from V and 3 bases from J, with 21 bases between. The CDR3 DNA reads as TGTGCCAGCAGCTTTTCCCATTTTGGGCAGGGCTACTACAATGAGCAGTTCTTC. Translated: CASSFSHFGQGYYNEQFF. Based on the CDR3 plus reference TRBV7-3 and TRBJ2-1, the full variable domain is GAGVSQTPSNKVTEKGKYVELRCDPISGHTALYWYRQSLGQGPEFLIYFQGTGAADDSGLPNDRFFAVRPEGSVSTLKIQRTERGDSAVYLCASSFSHFGQGYYNEQFFGPGTRLTVL.

The chain has TRBV3-1 (or the pseudogene TRBV3-2) and TRBJ1-1; 9 bases fit TRBD1. The junction had 8 bases not matched to a gene; V was cut back by 2 bases and J by 4 bases. The CDR3 length is 16 residues. From germline, CDR1 is LGHDT and CDR2 YNNKEL (reference sequence). The CDR3 DNA follows: TGTGCCAGCAGCCAACTTGGACAGGGGCGAGGCACTGAAGCTTTCTTT. Translated, it gives CASSQLGQGRGTEAFF.

This rearrangement joins TRBV5-4 to TRBJ2-3; 7 nucleotides line up with TRBD1. CDR3 length equals 15 residues. The junction had 4 bases not matched to a gene; V was cut back by 2 bases and J by 1 base. CDR1 and CDR2 from the germline V gene are SGHNT and YYREEE (reference sequence). The CDR3 region has the DNA TGTGCCAGCAGCTTCCGGACAGGAGGCACAGATACGCAGTATTTT. Residues: CASSFRTGGTDTQYF.

V and J are TRBV19 and TRBJ1-2; the D gene is possibly TRBD1 (5 bases). The CDR3 has 12 amino acids. The germline CDR1 and CDR2 sequences are LNHDA and SQIVND (reference sequence). Trimming cost V 7 bases and J 13 bases, with 19 bases left between them. CDR3 DNA sequence: TGTGCCAGTAACTCCGGCTGGGGGGAGCGCACCTTC. It yields the protein CASNSGWGERTF.

This clone has only one observation. The CDR3 protein is CASSYEHTSEKLFF. CDR3 in DNA: TGTGCCAGCAGCTACGAGCATACCTCCGAAAAACTGTTTTTT. This chain joins TRBV2 and TRBJ1-4; no clear D. The CDR3 has 14 amino acids. Trimming removed 6 bases from V and 8 bases from J, with 16 bases in between. Germline-derived CDR1 and CDR2 are SNHLY and FYNNEI.

This rearrangement joins TRBV28 to TRBJ1-1; weak D call: TRBD1 (6 bases). From germline, CDR1 is MDHEN and CDR2 SYDVKM. V lost 4 bases, J lost 7 bases, and 10 bases lay in between. The CDR3 covers 12 residues. The CDR3 nucleotides are TGTGCCAGCAGTTCTCAGGGGAATGAAGCTTTCTTT. It encodes CASSSQGNEAFF.

The chain joins TRBV9 to TRBJ2-1; D is perhaps TRBD2 (7 bases). Germline V gives CDR1 SGDLS, CDR2 YYNGEE. V lost 0 bases and J lost 7, with 14 bases in between. The CDR3 totals 15 residues. CDR3 in DNA: TGTGCCAGCAGCGTAGAGTGGGGGGGCCAAAATGAGCAGTTCTTC. Amino acids: CASSVEWGGQNEQFF.

CDR3 bases: TGCGCCAGCAGACGGAGGACTAGCGGGACAGATACGCAGTATTTT. As protein: CASRRRTSGTDTQYF. The chain employs TRBV5-1 and TRBJ2-3; 11 bases line up with TRBD2. J was trimmed by 3 bases and V by 5 bases; bases with no gene match: 5. This CDR3 comprises 15 residues. Germline lookup yields CDR1 SGHRS and CDR2 YFSETQ.

The chain couples TRBV12-5 to TRBJ2-5, with 11 bases lining up with TRBD2. The CDR3 loop spans 15 amino acids. CDR1 LGHNT and CDR2 FRNRAP come from the germline V gene. After removal of 6 bases from V and 2 bases from J, the junction contained 5 bases not matched to a gene. The CDR3: CASGPSSGGQETQYF. The DNA for the CDR3 is TGTGCTAGTGGCCCCTCTAGCGGGGGGCAAGAGACCCAGTACTTC.

The chain links TRBV7-9 to TRBJ2-3; no reliable D call. The CDR3 runs 13 residues. V shed 8 bases and J shed 1 base, with 10 bases lying between them. Germline V CDR1 and CDR2: SEHNR, FQNEAQ (reference sequence). This CDR3 is CASRIVGTDTQYF. In DNA form, the CDR3 reads TGTGCCAGCCGCATCGTAGGCACAGATACGCAGTATTTT.

This rearrangement joins TRBV30 to TRBJ1-2; a possible D gene is TRBD1 (5 bases). This CDR3 comprises 13 residues. The V and J ends lost 0 bases and 7 bases respectively, with 12 bases between them. Germline V gene sequence: CDR1 GTSNPN, CDR2 SVGIG (reference sequence). CDR3 in amino acids: CAWSVDPGGGYTF. In nucleotides, the CDR3 is TGTGCCTGGAGTGTAGACCCCGGGGGTGGCTACACCTTC. Full variable domain (outside the CDR3, taken from reference TRBV30 and TRBJ1-2): SQTIHQWPATLVQPVGSPLSLECTVEGTSNPNLYWYRQAAGRGLQLLFYSVGIGQISSEVPQNLSASRPQDRQFILSSKKLLLSDSGFYLCAWSVDPGGGYTFGSGTRLTVV.

The rearrangement joins TRBV4-2 to TRBJ2-1, with no clear D. The CDR3 extends over 16 amino acids. Germline lookup yields CDR1 LGHNA and CDR2 YNFKEQ. Trimming pared 4 bases from V and 0 bases from J, leaving 13 bases between. The CDR3 protein is CASSPHSVSSYNEQFF. Here the CDR3 DNA reads TGTGCCAGCAGCCCCCACTCGGTTAGCTCCTACAATGAGCAGTTCTTC.

This sequence joins TRBV27 and TRBJ1-6, with D tentatively TRBD1 (6 bases). Germline assignment: CDR1 MNHEY and CDR2 SMNVEV (reference sequence). Between the trimmed V and J ends, which lost 4 bases and 8 bases, there was a span of 30 bases. The CDR3 covers 20 residues. Here the CDR3 DNA reads TGTGCCAGCAGTTCCAACCCCTACCTCGGGACAATTACCCGCTATTCACCCCTCCACTTT. It yields the protein CASSSNPYLGTITRYSPLHF.

This sequence joins TRBV11-3 and TRBJ2-5; D might be TRBD1 (5 bases). Germline CDR1 reads SGHNT; CDR2 reads YENEEA. This CDR3 is built from 13 residues. The V end was cut by 3 bases, the J end by 2 bases, with 7 bases between. As DNA, the CDR3 is TGTGCCAGCAGCTTCGACAGTCAAGAGACCCAGTACTTC. Amino acids: CASSFDSQETQYF. Full variable domain (rest looked up from reference TRBV11-3 and TRBJ2-5): EAGVVQSPRYKIIEKKQPVAFWCNPISGHNTLYWYLQNLGQGPELLIRYENEEAVDDSQLPKDRFSAERLKGVDSTLKIQPAELGDSAVYLCASSFDSQETQYFGPGTRLLVL.

The chain carries TRBV6-1 and TRBJ1-2; D perhaps matches TRBD1 (5 bases). This CDR3 has 13 amino acids. Trimming pared 2 bases from V and 4 bases from J, leaving 8 bases between. Germline-derived CDR1 and CDR2 are MNHNS and SASEGT. Here the CDR3 DNA reads TGTGCCAGCAGTGAACGACAGATCTATGGCTACACCTTC. Its protein is CASSERQIYGYTF.

This chain links TRBV7-3 with TRBJ1-3, with D perhaps matching TRBD1 (6 bases). The CDR3 spans 19 residues. Germline V gene data show CDR1 as SGHTA and CDR2 as FQGTGA. Trimming stripped 1 base from V and 0 bases from J, with 19 bases between. The CDR3 reads CASSLKSPDRLLSGNTIYF. The CDR3, as DNA: TGTGCCAGCAGCTTAAAGTCCCCAGACAGGCTACTCTCTGGAAACACCATATATTTT.

The sample holds one count of this clone. This chain links TRBV27 with TRBJ2-1, with D possibly matching TRBD1 (6 bases). Trimming shortened V by 7 bases and J by 4 bases, and 17 bases separated the two germline ends. The CDR3 sequence is 15 residues long. Germline V gene lookup returns CDR1 MNHEY and CDR2 SMNVEV (reference sequence). CDR3 loop: CASTYGTKPYNEQFF. In nucleotides, the CDR3 is TGTGCCAGCACCTACGGGACAAAGCCTTACAATGAGCAGTTCTTC.

This chain links TRBV28 with TRBJ1-4, with D possibly being TRBD1 (5 bases). Germline lookup yields CDR1 MDHEN and CDR2 SYDVKM. The ends were cut back, 6 bases at V and 3 bases at J, with 8 bases in the middle. The CDR3 length is 13 residues. In nucleotides, the CDR3 is TGTGCCAGCAGAGGGGTCGCTAATGAAAAACTGTTTTTT. It codes for CASRGVANEKLFF.

This clone was seen just once. V is TRBV6-5 and J is TRBJ1-6; D uncertain. V was cut by 0 bases and J by 8 bases, with 11 bases left in between. The CDR3 is 15 residues long. CDR1 is MNHEY, CDR2 SVGAGI, per germline. This CDR3 reads CASSYSLGGDSPLHF. CDR3 nucleotides: TGTGCCAGCAGTTACTCGCTGGGAGGAGATTCACCCCTCCACTTT.

This sequence joins TRBV21-1 and TRBJ1-5; TRBD1 is the table's D call, not checked against the DNA. TRBV21-1 is listed as a pseudogene. The CDR3 is 16 residues long. The CDR3 loop reads CASSNDENRVGGPQHF. DNA for the CDR3: TGTGCCAGCAGCAACGACGAAAACAGGGTAGGGGGGCCCCAGCATTTT.